This entry describes one T cell receptor (beta chain). This clonotype was counted only a few times. Its antigen is unknown. No per-base quality is available; no much larger clone lies one base away. This specimen comes from a study of identical twins (TCRdb year 2016). For the study in its entirety: To test whether fetal clonotypes persist, the study used deep sequencing on TCR alpha and beta repertoires from monozygotic twins, unrelated adults of various ages, and cord blood. To rule out contamination, replicate twin experiments were performed at different times with different library preparation protocols.

Only healthy Caucasian donors were included. Library generation was performed with 5' RACE. The listed sequencing device is Illumina HiSeq 2000. A universal primer binding site was added through template switching, and the final cDNA carried a unique molecular identifier so that TCR cDNA molecules could be counted accurately. Specific primers in the conserved constant-segment region were used to synthesize first-strand cDNA for the TCR alpha and beta chains. To control for contamination, every cDNA library was double barcoded, receiving both a SMART-Mk sample barcode and Illumina barcodes. Two successive PCR steps introduced TruSeq adapter sequences along with Illumina sample barcodes. The Illumina HiSeq platform was used with custom primers to sequence TCR alpha and beta cDNA libraries. The source study handled its data this way. Raw reads were processed with MiGEC to extract unique molecular identifiers, and MiXCR was used to determine CDR3 positions. For each individual, recombination models were inferred using an EM algorithm with the repgenHMM and IGoR tools. Shared clonotypes were analyzed with the tcR package in R, and sharing was normalized by the product of cloneset sizes. Out-of-frame nonproductive sequences were analyzed to study raw recombination free of thymic and clonal selection effects. TCRdb reran the public reads through fastp at Q25 and MiXCR, keeping productive beta chains. One record per CDR3 amino acid sequence lists the most common genes and DNA. TCRdb, not the original authors, processed these V and J calls. The sample table shows more than 1.5 million distinct CDR3 sequences, and roughly a third are seen once. The top ten clones comprise approximately 0.25% of the sample.

Results and caveats for the whole study, not just this receptor: Recombination models systematically underestimated out-of-frame TCR alpha sharing in monozygotic twins but agreed with sharing between unrelated individuals. Because the same donors could not be followed over many years, the conclusions depended on cross-sectional statistical analysis. Abundant cord blood beta clonotypes had fewer insertions, young adult naive repertoires showed a similar but weaker trend, and memory repertoires showed no such trend. Invariant T cells such as MAIT and iNKT could partly confound zero-insertion analyses, although diverse VJ usage argued against such confounding for most clonotypes. Compared with coincidental sharing between unrelated individuals, out-of-frame TCR alpha sequences shared between twins showed an excess of sequences with low generation probability. The excess sharing between twins in beta out-of-frame sequences was weaker because fewer shared sequences reduced the signal-to-noise ratio.

The receptor comes from a newborn girl in good health. Sequencing was done on a sample of cord blood.

The nucleotide sequence reads as follows: TGTGCCAGCTCACTCCGGACAGGGGAGAACACTGAAGCTTTCTTT. This translates into CASSLRTGENTEAFF. The chain uses TRBV18 and TRBJ1-1; 9 of the junction bases match TRBD1. Reading from cysteine to phenylalanine, the CDR3 counts 15 amino acids. The DNA shown is the 45-base CDR3, in frame from base 1. Germline trimming amounts to 4 bases on V and 1 base on J, with 4 as the count of junction bases outside the gene matches. Reading the germline V gene gives CDR1 KGHSH and CDR2 LQKENI.